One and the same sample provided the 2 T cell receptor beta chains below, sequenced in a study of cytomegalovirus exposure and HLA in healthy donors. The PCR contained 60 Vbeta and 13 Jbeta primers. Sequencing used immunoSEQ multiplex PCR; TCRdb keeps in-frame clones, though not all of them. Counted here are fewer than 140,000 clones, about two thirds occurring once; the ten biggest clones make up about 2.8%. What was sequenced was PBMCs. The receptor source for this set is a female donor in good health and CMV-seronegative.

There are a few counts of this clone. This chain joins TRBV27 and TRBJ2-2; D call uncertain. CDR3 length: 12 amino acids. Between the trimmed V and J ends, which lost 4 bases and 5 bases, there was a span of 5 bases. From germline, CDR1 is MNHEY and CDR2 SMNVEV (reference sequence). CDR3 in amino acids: CASSSTTGELFF. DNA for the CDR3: TGTGCCAGCAGTTCAACTACCGGGGAGCTGTTTTTT.

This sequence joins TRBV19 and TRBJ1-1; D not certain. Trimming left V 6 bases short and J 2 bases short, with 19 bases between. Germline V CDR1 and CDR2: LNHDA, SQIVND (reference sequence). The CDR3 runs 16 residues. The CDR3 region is CASRNGNFRPNTEAFF. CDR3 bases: TGTGCCAGTAGGAACGGGAACTTTCGGCCAAACACTGAAGCTTTCTTT.